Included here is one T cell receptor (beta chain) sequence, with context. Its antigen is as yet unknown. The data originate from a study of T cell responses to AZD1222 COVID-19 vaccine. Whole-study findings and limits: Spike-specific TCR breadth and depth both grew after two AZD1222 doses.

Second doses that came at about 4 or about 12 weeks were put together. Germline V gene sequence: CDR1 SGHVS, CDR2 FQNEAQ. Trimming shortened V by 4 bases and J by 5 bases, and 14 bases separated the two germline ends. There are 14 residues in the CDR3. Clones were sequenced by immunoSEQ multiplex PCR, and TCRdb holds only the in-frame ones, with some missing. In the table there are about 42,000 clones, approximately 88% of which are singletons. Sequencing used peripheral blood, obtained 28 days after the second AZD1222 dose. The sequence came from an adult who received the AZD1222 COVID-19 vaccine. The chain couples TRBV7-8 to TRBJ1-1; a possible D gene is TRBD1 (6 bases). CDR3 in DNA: TGTGCCAGCAGCTCACGTGGGGGGCTAACTGAAGCTTTCTTT. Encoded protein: CASSSRGGLTEAFF.